A single sample gave rise to the 12 T cell receptor beta chains below, sequenced in a study of memory CD4+ T cells and cytomegalovirus serostatus. Data came from immunoSEQ multiplex PCR; TCRdb stores just in-frame clones and leaves some out. The sample includes about 92,000 clones, over 70% of them seen just once. The sort gate was single viable CD3+CD4+CD8-CD45RO+ cells for memory CD4+ T cells. Sequencing was done on a sample of memory CD4+ T cells from blood. These receptor sequences come from an adult in good health and CMV-seropositive.

The chain has TRBV6-1 and TRBJ1-4, with TRBD1 as a possible D gene (5 bases). The CDR3 contains 13 residues. Trimming shortened V by 4 bases and J by 8 bases, and 11 bases separated the two germline ends. Germline-derived CDR1 and CDR2 are MNHNS and SASEGT. As DNA, the CDR3 is TGTGCCAGCAGTGGCGGGACTAGGGAAAAACTGTTTTTT. This encodes CASSGGTREKLFF.

The V call is TRBV10-3, the J call TRBJ2-1; 9 nucleotides agree with TRBD2. The germline CDR1 and CDR2 sequences are ENHRY and SYGVKD. This CDR3 region has 16 residues. The junction had 16 bases not matched to a gene; V was cut back by 7 bases and J by 9 bases. CDR3 DNA sequence: TGTGCCATCATGTCTATTGGCGGGAGGGCCGGGGGTGAGCAGTTCTTC. Amino acids: CAIMSIGGRAGGEQFF.

The chain couples TRBV5-6 to TRBJ1-1; no reliable D call. The germline V and J ends were trimmed by 0 bases and 0 bases, with 6 bases remaining between them. The CDR3 is 14 amino acids. The V gene's germline CDR1 is SGHDT and CDR2 YYEEEE. CDR3 residues: CASSLVGLNTEAFF. CDR3 coding DNA: TGTGCCAGCAGCTTGGTAGGGCTGAACACTGAAGCTTTCTTT.

The chain couples TRBV6-6 to TRBJ1-1; 10 bases line up with TRBD1. This CDR3 is built from 16 residues. After removal of 6 bases from V and 4 bases from J, the junction contained 11 bases not matched to a gene. The germline V gene has CDR1 MNHNY and CDR2 SVGAGI (reference sequence). The CDR3 DNA sequence: TGTGCCAGCAGCCTTACGGGGGACAGGGGTCCCACTGAAGCTTTCTTT. Protein: CASSLTGDRGPTEAFF.

The chain is built from TRBV27 and TRBJ2-7; D gene unclear. This CDR3 is 13 amino acids long. Trimming took 6 bases from V and 6 from J, leaving 15 bases between them. Per germline, CDR1 MNHEY and CDR2 SMNVEV (reference sequence). CDR3 residues: CASRMKLVGEQYF. The CDR3 bases are TGTGCCAGCAGAATGAAGCTAGTGGGCGAGCAGTACTTC.

This chain uses TRBV7-3 with TRBJ2-1; 16 bases fit TRBD2. The CDR3 loop spans 18 amino acids. CDR1 and CDR2 from the germline V gene are SGHTA and FQGTGA. After removal of 0 bases from V and 10 bases from J, the junction contained 9 bases not matched to a gene. DNA for the CDR3: TGTGCCAGCAGCTTAACTGGGACTAGCGGGAGGGCTATTAGGGAGCAGTTCTTC. Its protein product is CASSLTGTSGRAIREQFF.

A single count supports this clone. The rearrangement joins TRBV4-1 to TRBJ2-5; D is possibly TRBD1 (5 bases). Trimming shortened V by 4 bases and J by 4 bases, and 13 bases separated the two germline ends. Germline CDR1 reads MGHRA; CDR2 reads YSYEKL. CDR3 size: 14 residues. CDR3: CASSRGADLETQYF. CDR3 DNA sequence: TGCGCCAGCAGCCGGGGCGCAGACTTAGAGACCCAGTACTTC.

The CDR3 DNA is TGTGCCAGCAGAGCGACTAGTACCAATGAGCAGTTCTTC. This sequence encodes CASRATSTNEQFF. The V gene is TRBV5-4, the J gene TRBJ2-1; weak D call: TRBD2 (6 bases). CDR1 SGHNT and CDR2 YYREEE come from the germline V gene (reference sequence). Trimming cost V 5 bases and J 6 bases, with 12 bases left between them. The length of the CDR3 is 13 residues.

The chain joins TRBV4-3 to TRBJ2-2; TRBD2 matches 11 bases. V shed 1 base and J 3 bases; nucleotides not matched to a gene: 10. This CDR3 is 19 amino acids long. CDR1 and CDR2 from the germline V gene are LGHNA and YSLEER. This CDR3 is CASSQGGTSGLGDTGELFF. CDR3 in DNA: TGCGCCAGCAGCCAAGGAGGGACTAGCGGCCTAGGGGACACCGGGGAGCTGTTTTTT.

This clone appeared a single time. V and J are TRBV7-9 and TRBJ2-5, with 8 nucleotides matching TRBD1. V dropped 2 bases and J dropped 2; count of bases not matched to a gene: 1. In germline, CDR1 is SEHNR, CDR2 FQNEAQ (reference sequence). The CDR3 runs 14 residues. DNA for the CDR3: TGTGCCAGCAGCTTAAACAGGGGGCAAGAGACCCAGTACTTC. Its protein is CASSLNRGQETQYF.

The chain combines TRBV5-8 with TRBJ2-1, with D possibly matching TRBD2 (7 bases). This CDR3 spans 15 amino acids. V was clipped by 2 bases and J by 6 bases, with 15 bases between them. In germline, CDR1 is SGHTS, CDR2 YDEGEE. This chain's CDR3 is CASSFRGGNSNEQFF. The DNA for the CDR3 is TGTGCCAGCAGCTTTAGGGGGGGGAACTCCAATGAGCAGTTCTTC.

The rearrangement uses TRBV10-3 and TRBJ2-7; D assignment may be TRBD1 or TRBD2 (5 bases each). With 6 bases removed from V and 0 bases from J, the gap between germline ends came to 12 bases. The CDR3 is 14 residues long. Germline lookup yields CDR1 ENHRY and CDR2 SYGVKD. The CDR3 nucleotides read TGTGCCATCAGGTTGGGGACCAGCTCCTACGAGCAGTACTTC. This codes for CAIRLGTSSYEQYF.